This T cell receptor (beta chain) was obtained from a study of cytomegalovirus exposure and HLA in healthy donors. The CDR3 covers 11 residues. Per the germline V gene, CDR1 is DFQATT and CDR2 is SNEGSKA (reference sequence). Notes on the study in general: Reports indicate that TCR beta sequences accurately predicted the HLA-A and HLA-B alleles of most subjects. A later analysis linked a missense variant in DCLRE1C to the trimming of TCR beta V and J genes. In an earlier analysis, most TCR beta V segments were productive about 87% or about 30% of the time.

As to this clone: Its antigen remains unknown.

PCR involved 60 Vbeta and 13 Jbeta primers. Here immunoSEQ multiplex PCR was the method, and the copy in TCRdb shows in-frame clones only, minus some. The sample has some 170,000 clones, about four fifths seen once; the top ten hold around 11%. Sequenced material: PBMCs. This TCR was recovered from a middle-aged man in good health and CMV-seropositive. The gene calls are TRBV20-1 and TRBJ2-7; D perhaps matches TRBD2 (6 bases). CDR3 DNA sequence: TGCGCGATCGCGGGGAACTACGAGCAGTACTTC. The encoded protein is CAIAGNYEQYF.